The entry below describes one TCR beta chain. The antigen remains undetermined. Assay: immunoSEQ multiplex PCR; the TCRdb copy retains only in-frame clones and omits some. This table holds 110,000 to 150,000 clones, roughly 90% found once. V was pared by 2 bases and J by 11 bases, with 8 bases of the junction left unmatched. This CDR3 comprises 15 residues. Germline loops: CDR1 SGHNT, CDR2 YYREEE (reference sequence). The data were obtained in a study of T cell responses to AZD1222 COVID-19 vaccine. Study-wide results and limits: The donor group comprised mostly white British people and more females; the analysis possibly underestimated clonal diversity.

The sample consisted of peripheral blood, taken 28 days after the second AZD1222 dose. V usage is TRBV5-4 and J usage is TRBJ1-6; TRBD1 agrees at 9 bases. This receptor was identified in an adult who received the AZD1222 COVID-19 vaccine. CDR3 amino acids: CASSFTGGSGPPLHF. CDR3 bases: TGTGCCAGCAGCTTTACAGGGGGCAGCGGGCCACCCCTCCACTTT. The complete variable domain, with remaining parts taken from reference TRBV5-4 and TRBJ1-6, reads ETGVTQSPTHLIKTRGQQVTLRCSSQSGHNTVSWYQQALGQGPQFIFQYYREEENGRGNFPPRFSGLQFPNYSSELNVNALELDDSALYLCASSFTGGSGPPLHFGNGTRLTVT.